This entry lists 4 T cell receptor beta chains sequenced from one sample in a study of blood T cell repertoires in COVID-19. The table came from immunoSEQ multiplex PCR; TCRdb's copy has only in-frame clones and leaves some out. Counted here are under 150,000 clones, approximately 82% occurring once; the ten biggest clones make up 5.5% to 6%. Sequenced: peripheral blood. These receptors all stem from a man older than 75 with active or convalescent COVID-19.

The chain has TRBV6-6 and TRBJ1-1, with D tentatively TRBD1 (6 bases). CDR1 MNHNY and CDR2 SVGAGI come from the germline V gene (reference sequence). The CDR3 loop spans 15 amino acids. The V end lost 6 bases, the J end lost 3 bases, and 17 bases lay between the germline ends. The CDR3 DNA reads TGTGCCAGCAGACCTGACAGGCGGCGGGACACTGAAGCTTTCTTT. Translating it yields CASRPDRRRDTEAFF.

The chain has TRBV4-1 and TRBJ2-3; D perhaps matches TRBD1 (6 bases). The CDR3 extends over 16 amino acids. V lost 1 base, J lost 0 bases, and 11 bases lay in between. Germline assignment: CDR1 MGHRA and CDR2 YSYEKL. DNA of the CDR3: TGCGCCAGCAGCCAAGGGGGGACAACTAGCACAGATACGCAGTATTTT. It codes for CASSQGGTTSTDTQYF.

The V and J genes are TRBV30 and TRBJ2-5; 8 nucleotides align to TRBD2. Germline assignment: CDR1 GTSNPN and CDR2 SVGIG (reference sequence). This CDR3 contains 15 residues. Unmatched junction bases numbered 12, after V lost 5 bases and J lost 4 bases. As DNA, the CDR3 is TGTGCCTGGGGGGCCCTCGGGGGGGCTGGAGAGACCCAGTACTTC. Its protein is CAWGALGGAGETQYF.

This chain links TRBV24-1 with TRBJ2-7; 7 positions agree with TRBD1. The ends lost 3 bases at V and 2 bases at J; junction bases unmatched: 6. From germline, CDR1 is KGHDR and CDR2 SFDVKD. This CDR3 region has 15 residues. The CDR3 loop is CATSDTGTATYEQYF. The DNA of the CDR3 is TGTGCCACCAGTGATACCGGGACAGCAACCTACGAGCAGTACTTC.